Shown below are 13 T cell receptor beta chains from a single sample sequenced in a study of regulatory T cells in long-lasting Graves disease. Building the TCR beta libraries relied on iRepertoire HTBI primers, and CDR3 regions underwent Arm-PCR. TCRdb redid the calling of the multiplex PCR reads with MiXCR, one entry per CDR3 protein. The data hold 560,000 or so distinct CDR3 sequences, with 16% observed a single time. Described time point: newly diagnosed GD, antithyroid drugs for less than 3 months. From RNA extracted from PBMCs, the TCR library was made. In addition, the sample was reused for a study of T cells in Graves' hyperthyroidism and ophthalmopathy.

The sequencing here drew on peripheral blood mononuclear cells (PBMCs), taken at new diagnosis, from a patient treated with antithyroid drugs. These receptors came from a man in his late teens or twenties with Graves disease.

This clonotype was detected many times. The V gene is TRBV11-2, the J gene TRBJ1-1; no clear D gene. Trimming took 6 bases from V and 5 from J, leaving 13 bases between them. CDR3 length: 13 residues. Germline CDR1 and CDR2: SGHAT and FQNNGV. This CDR3 is CASSSEVGTEAFF. In nucleotides, the CDR3 is TGTGCCAGCAGTTCGGAGGTGGGAACTGAAGCTTTCTTT.

The table lists this clonotype with a few counts. This chain joins TRBV27 and TRBJ1-2; D is uncertain. This CDR3 is built from 12 residues. CDR1 and CDR2 (germline): MNHEY, SMNVEV (reference sequence). Trimming cost V 6 bases and J 6 bases, with 11 bases left between them. Here the CDR3 reads CASRTVKDGYTF. The CDR3 DNA reads as TGTGCCAGCAGGACCGTTAAGGATGGCTACACCTTC.

V gene TRBV28 combines with J gene TRBJ2-2; D might be TRBD2 (9 bases). The CDR3 runs to 22 residues. The germline V gene has CDR1 MDHEN and CDR2 SYDVKM. Trimming pared 2 bases from V and 1 base from J, leaving 29 bases between. The CDR3 loop is CASSLSAGGDLAGPLNTGELFF. The DNA of the CDR3 is TGTGCCAGCAGTTTAAGTGCAGGGGGCGATCTAGCGGGGCCATTGAACACCGGGGAGCTGTTTTTT.

The chain employs TRBV7-3 and TRBJ2-3; D uncertain. Deletions cut 5 bases from V and 2 bases from J, with 8 bases between. Germline V gene sequence: CDR1 SGHTA, CDR2 FQGTGA. This CDR3 comprises 13 residues. The CDR3 bases are TGTGCCAGCAGCCAACTGAACACAGATACGCAGTATTTT. Translation: CASSQLNTDTQYF.

The J gene is TRBJ2-3, the V gene TRBV7-3, with TRBD2 matching over 14 bases. Germline CDR1 reads SGHTA; CDR2 reads FQGTGA. The junction had 8 bases not matched to a gene; V was cut back by 5 bases and J by 4 bases. The CDR3 loop spans 17 amino acids. The CDR3 is CASSKRGLAGEPDTQYF. As DNA, the CDR3 is TGTGCCAGCAGCAAAAGGGGACTAGCGGGAGAGCCAGATACGCAGTATTTT.

This clonotype has a count of ten or more. The J gene is TRBJ2-1, the V gene TRBV7-9; perhaps D is TRBD1 or TRBD2 (5 bases each). Trimming removed 1 base at V and 5 bases at J, with 12 bases between. There are 15 residues in the CDR3. CDR1 and CDR2 (germline): SEHNR, FQNEAQ (reference sequence). The CDR3 sequence is CASSLGVGTHNEQFF. The CDR3 DNA sequence: TGTGCCAGCAGCTTAGGGGTAGGGACCCACAATGAGCAGTTCTTC.

This clonotype was counted many times. The chain couples TRBV20-1 to TRBJ1-5; D not certain. The CDR3 totals 13 residues. V lost 4 bases and J lost 1, with 8 bases in between. CDR1 DFQATT and CDR2 SNEGSKA come from the germline V gene (reference sequence). CDR3 amino acids: CSAIQHSNQPQHF. For the CDR3, the DNA is TGCAGTGCTATACAGCACAGCAATCAGCCCCAGCATTTT.

V gene TRBV11-2 combines with J gene TRBJ2-7; 13 bases match TRBD2. Germline V gene sequence: CDR1 SGHAT, CDR2 FQNNGV. The trim removed 4 bases at V and 9 bases at J, leaving 6 bases unmatched. This CDR3 is built from 14 residues. The CDR3 sequence: CASSSGTSGIRQYF. The CDR3 DNA reads TGTGCCAGCAGCTCCGGGACTAGCGGGATAAGGCAGTACTTC.

This clonotype showed up just a few times. The chain uses TRBV4-1 and TRBJ2-7; possibly TRBD1 for D (7 bases). V lost 0 bases and J lost 4, with 22 bases in between. The CDR3 length is 18 residues. Germline lookup yields CDR1 MGHRA and CDR2 YSYEKL. CDR3: CASSQDQLRRDREYEQYF. CDR3 in DNA: TGCGCCAGCAGCCAAGACCAGTTAAGGCGGGACAGAGAGTACGAGCAGTACTTC.

The rearrangement uses TRBV19 and TRBJ2-4; D uncertain. The germline V gene encodes CDR1 LNHDA and CDR2 SQIVND (reference sequence). Trimming removed 3 bases at V and 3 bases at J, with 9 bases between. The CDR3 contains 14 residues. CDR3 sequence reads: CASSIPGLKNIQYF. DNA for the CDR3: TGTGCCAGTAGTATCCCCGGGCTCAAAAACATTCAGTACTTC.

This clonotype came up many times. The chain carries TRBV6-2 or TRBV6-3 and TRBJ1-5, with unresolved D. The CDR3 is 15 amino acids. With 5 bases removed from V and 1 base from J, the gap between germline ends came to 12 bases. Germline V gene data show CDR1 as MNHEY and CDR2 as SVGEGT. The CDR3 spells CASSEAGGSNQPQHF. Here the CDR3 DNA reads TGTGCCAGCAGTGAAGCGGGAGGGAGCAATCAGCCCCAGCATTTT.

A few counts support this clonotype. The gene calls are TRBV27 and TRBJ1-1, with D possibly being TRBD1 (5 bases). V lost 4 bases to trimming and J lost 3 bases, with 12 bases between them. Germline lookup yields CDR1 MNHEY and CDR2 SMNVEV (reference sequence). This CDR3 region has 14 residues. The CDR3: CASSSGGGYTEAFF. CDR3 bases: TGTGCCAGCAGTTCTGGGGGGGGATACACTGAAGCTTTCTTT.

There are a few counts of this clonotype. The chain recombines TRBV3-1 with TRBJ1-3; a weak D match, TRBD1 (5 bases). Germline assignment: CDR1 LGHDT and CDR2 YNNKEL (reference sequence). V was clipped by 0 bases and J by 2 bases, with 8 bases between them. This CDR3 spans 15 amino acids. Written as DNA, the CDR3 is TGTGCCAGCAGCCAAGATCCAGGGACTGGAAACACCATATATTTT. It yields the protein CASSQDPGTGNTIYF.